This T cell receptor (beta chain) came from a study of post-analysis software for immune sequencing data. Study-wide points: TRBV5-6, TRBV5-1 and TRBV20-1 belonged to a set of roughly five TRBV segments that were more frequent in patients than controls. Batch-matched samples strongly co-clustered by F measure.

The CDR3 consists of 14 residues. CDR1 is SGHVS, CDR2 FQNEAQ, per germline. Trimming left V 1 base short and J 10 bases short, with 16 bases between. Prepared TCR beta cDNA libraries contained unique molecular identifiers. TCRdb called the PCR reads again in MiXCR, with one record for every CDR3 protein. The sample holds 350,000 to 450,000 distinct CDR3 sequences, less than 40% seen once. This clonotype was seen at least ten times. What it recognizes is unknown. The receptor was derived from a girl aged 10 to 17 with multiple sclerosis. The specimen sequenced was blood. This chain uses TRBV7-8 with TRBJ1-1, with D tentatively TRBD1 (5 bases). CDR3 protein: CASSLVGAGLGAFF. The CDR3 nucleotides are TGTGCCAGCAGCTTAGTGGGAGCGGGGCTCGGAGCTTTCTTT.